This is a list of T cell receptor beta chains from one sample in a study of a mutant IDH1 vaccine in newly diagnosed glioma. Clones were read by immunoSEQ multiplex PCR, and TCRdb kept only the in-frame ones, dropping some. Found here are roughly 60,000 clones, about 88% of them singletons; the top ten hold approximately 4%. Their recognized antigens are unknown. Sequencing used PBMCs, obtained from a glioma patient whose treatment included an IDH1 peptide vaccine. Receptors originate from a man younger than 40 with glioma. Both conserved end residues are part of each CDR3. The D gene is left open where the match is weak. Size is stated for part of the rows, as once, few or many counts, or as a class when the clone is expanded.

clone size | J gene | D gene | V gene | CDR3 protein | CDR3 DNA
few | TRBJ1-5 | TRBD1 | TRBV19 | CASSRMNDRARDSNQPQHF | TGTGCCAGTAGTCGGATGAACGACAGGGCGAGGGATAGCAATCAGCCCCAGCATTTT
- | TRBJ2-4 | TRBD1 | TRBV2 | CASSVPGGNIQYF | TGTGCCAGCAGTGTACCAGGGGGCAACATTCAGTACTTC
- | TRBJ1-1 | - | TRBV2 | CASSGRTGMNTEAFF | TGTGCCAGCAGTGGAAGGACTGGGATGAACACTGAAGCTTTCTTT
- | TRBJ2-7 | TRBD1 | TRBV18 | CASSPFYRTGLSYEQYF | TGTGCCAGCTCACCATTTTATAGGACAGGGTTATCCTACGAGCAGTACTTC
- | TRBJ2-7 | - | TRBV18 | CASSPLGDTYEQYF | TGTGCCAGCTCACCTCTCGGGGACACCTACGAGCAGTACTTC
- | TRBJ1-5 | - | TRBV7-2 | CASTRVGGPSNQPQHF | TGTGCCAGCACCCGAGTTGGCGGACCTAGCAATCAGCCCCAGCATTTT
- | TRBJ1-1 | - | TRBV27 | CASSLYPGRDGTEAFF | TGTGCCAGCAGTTTATACCCTGGCAGGGATGGTACTGAAGCTTTCTTT
- | TRBJ2-7 | - | TRBV6-1 | CASSEAEGHASEQYF | TGTGCCAGCAGTGAAGCCGAGGGTCACGCTTCCGAGCAGTACTTC
- | TRBJ2-7 | - | TRBV6-5 | CASRVDGSYEQYF | TGTGCCAGCAGGGTGGACGGCTCCTACGAGCAGTACTTC
- | TRBJ2-2 | - | TRBV18 | CASTRLRVDTGELFF | TGTGCCTCCACCCGGTTAAGGGTGGACACCGGGGAGCTGTTTTTT
- | TRBJ2-5 | TRBD1 | TRBV5-1 | CASSDRGLDEETQYF | TGCGCCAGCAGCGACAGGGGGCTCGACGAAGAGACCCAGTACTTC
- | TRBJ2-3 | - | TRBV9 | CASSARDPDDTQYF | TGTGCCAGCAGCGCCCGGGACCCCGACGATACGCAGTATTTT
- | TRBJ2-7 | - | TRBV19 | CASSSRILYEQYF | TGTGCCAGTAGTTCCAGAATCCTCTACGAGCAGTACTTC
- | TRBJ1-1 | - | TRBV10-2 | CASSVNGGLNTEAFF | TGCGCCAGCAGTGTGAATGGCGGATTGAACACTGAAGCTTTCTTT
- | TRBJ2-3 | - | TRBV11-2 | CASSLVAGIFTDTQYF | TGTGCCAGCAGCTTAGTGGCCGGAATATTCACAGATACGCAGTATTTT
- | TRBJ1-2 | - | TRBV6-5 | CASSYSKDSNYGYTF | TGTGCCAGCAGTTACTCCAAGGACAGTAACTATGGCTACACCTTC
- | TRBJ1-6 | TRBD1 | TRBV5-5 | CASSFQGAFNSPLHF | TGTGCCAGCAGCTTTCAGGGGGCATTTAATTCACCCCTCCACTTT
- | TRBJ1-1 | - | TRBV11-2 | CASSQVGKGMNTEAFF | TGTGCCAGCAGCCAAGTGGGGAAGGGGATGAACACTGAAGCTTTCTTT
- | TRBJ2-1 | - | TRBV5-4 | CASSPPSRSNEQFF | TGTGCCAGCAGCCCCCCGAGTAGGTCCAATGAGCAGTTCTTC
- | TRBJ2-7 | - | TRBV29-1 | CSAILQTNYEQYF | TGCAGCGCTATCCTTCAGACAAACTACGAGCAGTACTTC
- | TRBJ1-4 | - | TRBV5-1 | CASSLAATNTNEKLFF | TGCGCCAGCAGCTTGGCCGCGACGAATACTAATGAAAAACTGTTTTTT
- | TRBJ1-1 | - | TRBV11-3 | CASGGPRGTEAFF | TGTGCCAGCGGGGGGCCCCGAGGGACTGAAGCTTTCTTT
few | TRBJ1-5 | - | TRBV15 | CATSRTIGTPYQPQHF | TGTGCCACCAGCAGAACCATCGGGACCCCCTATCAGCCCCAGCATTTT
- | TRBJ2-1 | - | TRBV27 | CATSRKAYNEQFF | TGTGCCACCAGTCGGAAGGCCTACAATGAGCAGTTCTTC